This T cell receptor (beta chain) was identified in a study of long-term antiretroviral therapy in people with HIV. General study points: The study collected blood between about 2003 and 2017, possibly under older ART regimens. Narrower CDR3 length ranges marked HIV repertoires relative to controls. Clonal expansions arising prior to ART prevailed in the repertoire at every time point.

This clone has only a few counts. Its specificity is not known. Treatment of all HIV participants took place in the United States. Germline V lookup: CDR1 LNHDA, CDR2 SQIVND (reference sequence). V was clipped by 3 bases and J by 4 bases; unmatched bases: 4. The CDR3 sequence is 15 residues long. Investigators performed immunoSEQ version v3.0 at survey level. Method: immunoSEQ multiplex PCR; TCRdb's copy keeps in-frame clones and lacks some. The repertoire holds around 23,000 clones, with roughly 90% as singletons. The chain uses TRBV19 and TRBJ2-1, with 9 bases matching TRBD2. This TCR derives from a man aged 50-59 years with HIV. The sample consisted of unsorted PBMCs, taken 1.8 years before starting antiretroviral therapy. CDR3 in DNA: TGTGCCAGTAGTATTAGCGGGAGAGAGTACAATGAGCAGTTCTTC. Translated, it gives CASSISGREYNEQFF.